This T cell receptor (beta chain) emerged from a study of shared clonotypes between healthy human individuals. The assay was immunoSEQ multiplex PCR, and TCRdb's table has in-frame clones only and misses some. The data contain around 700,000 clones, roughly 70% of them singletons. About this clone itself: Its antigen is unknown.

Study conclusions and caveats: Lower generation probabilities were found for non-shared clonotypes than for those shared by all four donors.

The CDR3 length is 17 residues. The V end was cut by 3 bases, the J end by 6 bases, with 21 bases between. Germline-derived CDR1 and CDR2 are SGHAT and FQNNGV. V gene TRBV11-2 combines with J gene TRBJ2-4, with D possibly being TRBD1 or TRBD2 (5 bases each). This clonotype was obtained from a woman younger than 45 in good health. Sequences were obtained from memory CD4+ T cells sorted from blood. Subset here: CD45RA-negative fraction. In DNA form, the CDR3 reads TGTGCCAGCAGCTTGTCTTCGGGGCCCTTTGGACCAAACATTCAGTACTTC. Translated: CASSLSSGPFGPNIQYF.